This TCR beta chain appears in the sequencing data of a study of shared clonotypes between healthy human individuals. Germline V gene data show CDR1 as SGHDT and CDR2 as YYEEEE. The length of the CDR3 is 15 residues. V lost 0 bases to trimming and J lost 6 bases, with 14 bases between them. Libraries were prepared by immunoSEQ multiplex PCR; TCRdb keeps only in-frame clonotypes and omits some of them. The table includes fewer than 500,000 clones, over 60% detected once. This TCR derives from a woman aged 40 to 50 in good health. Some clones in this sample may be carry-over from other donors' samples. Sequencing was performed on PBMCs. The rearrangement links TRBV5-6 to TRBJ2-3; D is undetermined. The DNA for the CDR3 is TGTGCCAGCAGCTTGGAATTAATAGGGATGGATACGCAGTATTTT. Translating gives CASSLELIGMDTQYF.